A single T cell receptor beta chain is shown here with its context. Its target is unknown. Unique molecular identifiers were used to barcode this TCRbeta library. A single record per CDR3 protein comes from TCRdb applying MiXCR to the PCR reads. The table shows roughly 490,000 distinct CDR3 sequences, with about an eighth occurring only once. This sample was included in a study of T-cell reconstitution after alpha-beta-depleted transplantation in children. Findings and caveats of the study: Once a year had passed after transplant, T-cell counts and diversity came mostly from newly produced T cells. Alpha-beta T cells about two months after transplant reportedly derived from several hundred expanded graft clones. After transplant, high TCRbeta diversity at day 60 in some patients arose from surviving recipient T cells and thymic progenitors.

Germline trimming cut 3 bases from V and 8 bases from J; bases unmatched to any gene: 6. Per germline, CDR1 KGHSH and CDR2 LQKENI. The CDR3 length is 15 residues. V is TRBV18 and J is TRBJ2-1, with 11 nucleotides matching TRBD2. The source material was PBMCs, mostly from graft donor cells, sampled 180 days after TCRalphabeta/CD19-depleted stem cell transplant. The receptor's source is a female patient between 2 and 15 years old who had a stem cell transplant for aplastic anemia, so the T cells may come from the graft donor. The CDR3 reads CASSPVAGGKDEQFF. Here the CDR3 DNA reads TGTGCCAGCTCACCCGTAGCGGGAGGGAAGGATGAGCAGTTCTTC.